This TCR beta chain is drawn from a study of T cell changes during pregnancy in multiple sclerosis. Method: immunoSEQ multiplex PCR; TCRdb's copy keeps in-frame clones and lacks some. The sample consists of 18,000 or so clones, 75% to 90% of them appearing once. Trimming removed 8 bases from V and 4 bases from J, with 24 bases in between. The germline V gene has CDR1 SNHLY and CDR2 FYNNEI. This CDR3 has 16 residues. J is TRBJ2-7 and V is TRBV2; tentative D call: TRBD2 (6 bases). This sequence was found in a female donor in good health, enrolled as a control in a pregnancy study. Sequenced material: CD8+ T cells from peripheral blood mononuclear cells, taken in the third trimester of pregnancy. In DNA form, the CDR3 reads TGTGCCAGCCTAGCCGGGACTCCCGGGGTGTTGTACGAGCAGTACTTC. It specifies CASLAGTPGVLYEQYF.